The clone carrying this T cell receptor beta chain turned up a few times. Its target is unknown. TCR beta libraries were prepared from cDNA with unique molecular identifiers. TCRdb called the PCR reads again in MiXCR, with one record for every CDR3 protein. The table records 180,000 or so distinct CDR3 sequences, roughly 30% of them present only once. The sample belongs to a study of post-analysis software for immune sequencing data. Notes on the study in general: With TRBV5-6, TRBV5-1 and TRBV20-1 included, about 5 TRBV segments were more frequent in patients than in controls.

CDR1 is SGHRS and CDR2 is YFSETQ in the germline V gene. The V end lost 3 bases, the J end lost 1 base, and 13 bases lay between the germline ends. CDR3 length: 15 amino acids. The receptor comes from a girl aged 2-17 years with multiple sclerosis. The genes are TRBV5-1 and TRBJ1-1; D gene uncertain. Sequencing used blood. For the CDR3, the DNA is TGCGCCAGCAGCTCCGCTCGAACAGCGAACACTGAAGCTTTCTTT. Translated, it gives CASSSARTANTEAFF.